These 30 T cell receptor beta chains originate from one sample sequenced in a study of identical twins. TCRdb analysed the 5' RACE reads with MiXCR anew, one entry per CDR3 protein. The sample consists of 1.5 million to 2 million distinct CDR3 sequences, 25% to 35% of them appearing once. The sample consisted of cord blood. The receptors derive from a newborn girl in good health.

This clonotype was observed a single time. The V call is TRBV3-1, the J call TRBJ1-2; tentatively, D is TRBD1 (6 bases). This CDR3 is 14 amino acids long. Germline assignment: CDR1 LGHDT and CDR2 YNNKEL (reference sequence). Trimming took 1 base from V and 3 from J, leaving 9 bases between them. The CDR3 reads CASSQGGGHYGYTF. DNA of the CDR3: TGTGCCAGCAGCCAAGGTGGGGGGCACTATGGCTACACCTTC.

This clonotype was recorded once. The chain is built from TRBV20-1 and TRBJ2-4, with TRBD2 matching 10 bases. Judging by the DNA end, TRBJ2-7 fits better; the J call may be wrong. The CDR3 runs to 15 residues. CDR1 and CDR2 from the germline V gene are DFQATT and SNEGSKA (reference sequence). The CDR3 sequence is CSARGPLAGSTEQYF. The CDR3 DNA reads TGCAGTGCTAGAGGACCACTAGCGGGATCCACCGAGCAGTACTTC.

This clonotype was detected only a few times. The rearrangement joins TRBV28 to TRBJ1-2, with 7 positions matching TRBD1. Germline values: CDR1 MDHEN, CDR2 SYDVKM. After removal of 4 bases from V and 4 bases from J, the junction contained 6 bases not matched to a gene. The CDR3 has 14 amino acids. This CDR3 reads CASSSTRDSYGYTF. For the CDR3, the DNA is TGTGCCAGCAGTTCCACCCGGGACAGCTATGGCTACACCTTC.

The chain uses TRBV29-1 and TRBJ2-1; 7 bases agree with TRBD1. This CDR3 is 13 amino acids long. Germline V gene lookup returns CDR1 SQVTM and CDR2 ANQGSEA. J gave up 5 bases and V 6 bases, and 7 bases lay outside the gene matches. CDR3 coding DNA: TGCAGCGTAGAGTCCGGGACAGACAATGAGCAGTTCTTC. It is translated as CSVESGTDNEQFF.

The chain carries TRBV11-2 and TRBJ2-2; D is ambiguous. The germline V gene encodes CDR1 SGHAT and CDR2 FQNNGV. Between the trimmed V and J ends, which lost 4 bases and 4 bases, there was a span of 7 bases. This CDR3 is 13 amino acids long. The CDR3 DNA is TGTGCCAGCAGCTCAGTTTCCACCGGGGAGCTGTTTTTT. It is translated as CASSSVSTGELFF. Full variable domain (remainder filled in from reference TRBV11-2 and TRBJ2-2): EAGVAQSPRYKIIEKRQSVAFWCNPISGHATLYWYQQILGQGPKLLIQFQNNGVVDDSQLPKDRFSAERLKGVDSTLKIQPAKLEDSAVYLCASSSVSTGELFFGEGSRLTVL.

J is TRBJ1-5 and V is TRBV20-1; D unclear. This CDR3 contains 13 residues. V lost 6 bases and J 5 bases, leaving 14 bases between the germline ends. CDR1 and CDR2 from the germline V gene are DFQATT and SNEGSKA (reference sequence). CDR3 amino acids: CSARVGSDQPQHF. CDR3 DNA sequence: TGCAGTGCGAGGGTAGGATCGGATCAGCCCCAGCATTTT.

V usage is TRBV2 and J usage is TRBJ2-7; D is possibly TRBD2 (5 bases). CDR1 is SNHLY and CDR2 is FYNNEI in the germline V gene. The CDR3 is 15 amino acids. Trimming took 0 bases from V and 0 from J, leaving 9 bases between them. The CDR3 DNA is TGTGCCAGCAGTGAAGCGCTTGGAGGCTCCTACGAGCAGTACTTC. This translates into CASSEALGGSYEQYF.

The gene calls are TRBV27 and TRBJ1-1, with 7 bases fitting TRBD1. The CDR3 is 13 amino acids. The V gene end was trimmed by 3 bases and the J gene end by 7 bases; junction bases not matched to a gene: 5. Germline values: CDR1 MNHEY, CDR2 SMNVEV (reference sequence). The CDR3 sequence: CASSFNQGGEAFF. The CDR3 DNA sequence: TGTGCCAGCAGTTTTAACCAGGGGGGTGAAGCTTTCTTT.

J is TRBJ2-7 and V is TRBV12-5; 11 positions agree with TRBD1. The CDR3 contains 15 residues. With 1 base clipped from V and 7 bases from J, the junction kept 6 bases outside the gene matches. The germline V gene has CDR1 LGHNT and CDR2 FRNRAP. This CDR3 reads CASGLGRTGGHEQYF. The CDR3 DNA follows: TGTGCTAGTGGTTTGGGCCGGACAGGGGGCCATGAGCAGTACTTC.

This clonotype was counted only a few times. The chain couples TRBV19 to TRBJ2-1, with 10 bases aligning to TRBD2. The CDR3 extends over 15 amino acids. With 3 bases clipped from V and 6 bases from J, the junction kept 5 bases outside the gene matches. Looked up from germline, CDR1 is LNHDA and CDR2 is SQIVND (reference sequence). The CDR3 spells CASSIVASGSNEQFF. In nucleotides, the CDR3 is TGTGCCAGTAGTATCGTGGCTAGCGGGAGCAATGAGCAGTTCTTC.

This clonotype was counted once. The chain recombines TRBV30 with TRBJ2-4; 9 nucleotides match TRBD1. The tail of the sequence fits TRBJ2-7 better, so the J call may be wrong. The CDR3 has 13 residues. Germline V CDR1 and CDR2: GTSNPN, SVGIG (reference sequence). CDR3 residues: CAYRDRASYEQYF. DNA of the CDR3: TGTGCCTACCGGGACAGGGCATCCTACGAGCAGTACTTC.

This chain connects TRBV4-1 to TRBJ1-2; tentative D call: TRBD1 (5 bases). Trimming removed 4 bases from V and 4 bases from J, with 19 bases in between. This CDR3 has 16 residues. Germline V lookup: CDR1 MGHRA, CDR2 YSYEKL. In DNA, the CDR3 is TGCGCCAGCAGCCTTAAGGGGTCTTTGAGCGGCTATGGCTACACCTTC. Protein: CASSLKGSLSGYGYTF.

V gene TRBV7-2 combines with J gene TRBJ1-1; perhaps TRBD1 as D (6 bases). This CDR3 has 16 residues. CDR1 and CDR2 (germline): SGHTA, FQGNSA. V lost 2 bases to trimming and J lost 1 base, with 14 bases between them. CDR3 sequence reads: CASSLKRTVRNTEAFF. For the CDR3, the DNA is TGTGCCAGCAGCTTAAAGCGGACAGTACGGAACACTGAAGCTTTCTTT. Combining the CDR3 with reference TRBV7-2 and TRBJ1-1 gives the whole variable domain GAGVSQSPSNKVTEKGKDVELRCDPISGHTALYWYRQSLGQGLEFLIYFQGNSAPDKSGLPSDRFSAERTGGSVSTLTIQRTQQEDSAVYLCASSLKRTVRNTEAFFGQGTRLTVV.

This clonotype was counted between two and nine times. V usage is TRBV25-1 and J usage is TRBJ2-5; 10 bases fit TRBD2. J was trimmed by 5 bases and V by 3 bases; bases with no gene match: 9. CDR3 length: 16 residues. Germline V gives CDR1 MGHDK, CDR2 SYGVNS. CDR3 sequence reads: CASSDGLAVLRETQYF. Written as DNA, the CDR3 is TGTGCCAGCAGTGATGGACTAGCGGTACTACGGGAGACCCAGTACTTC.

This clonotype was detected ten times or more. CDR3 DNA sequence: TGTGCCAGCAGCGTGGGACTAGCGGCCTACGAGCAGTACTTC. Translated, it gives CASSVGLAAYEQYF. This sequence joins TRBV9 and TRBJ2-7, with 11 bases that match TRBD2. The V and J ends lost 2 bases and 2 bases, in that order; junction bases with no gene match: 0. CDR3 length: 14 amino acids. The germline V gene encodes CDR1 SGDLS and CDR2 YYNGEE.

This clonotype was counted a few times. This chain uses TRBV7-2 with TRBJ2-1, with 9 nucleotides matching TRBD2. There are 16 residues in the CDR3. The V gene end was trimmed by 8 bases and the J gene end by 4 bases; junction bases not matched to a gene: 12. From germline, CDR1 is SGHTA and CDR2 FQGNSA. The CDR3 here is CASRSSGGAPYNEQFF. CDR3 nucleotide sequence: TGTGCCAGCCGGAGTAGCGGGGGAGCTCCTTACAATGAGCAGTTCTTC. Drawing the rest from reference TRBV7-2 and TRBJ2-1, the complete variable domain is GAGVSQSPSNKVTEKGKDVELRCDPISGHTALYWYRQSLGQGLEFLIYFQGNSAPDKSGLPSDRFSAERTGGSVSTLTIQRTQQEDSAVYLCASRSSGGAPYNEQFFGPGTRLTVL.

V and J are TRBV3-1 and TRBJ1-3; 10 bases are shared with TRBD1. Germline CDR1 is LGHDT and CDR2 is YNNKEL (reference sequence). J was trimmed by 5 bases and V by 4 bases; bases with no gene match: 5. The CDR3 consists of 15 residues. Here the CDR3 reads CASSLRDRGRNTIYF. The CDR3 nucleotides are TGTGCCAGCAGCCTCCGGGACAGGGGCCGAAACACCATATATTTT.

Only a few counts were recorded for this clonotype. This chain links TRBV5-5 with TRBJ2-7; TRBD2 agrees at 13 bases. V shed 4 bases, J shed 3 bases, and the junction held 7 bases outside the gene matches. The germline V gene has CDR1 SGHKS and CDR2 YYEKEE (reference sequence). The CDR3 length is 16 residues. The CDR3 reads CASSISGLAGIYEQYF. CDR3 coding DNA: TGTGCCAGCAGCATATCGGGACTAGCGGGAATCTACGAGCAGTACTTC.

The V gene is TRBV27, the J gene TRBJ1-2, with D unresolved. Trimming stripped 6 bases from V and 7 bases from J, with 18 bases between. The CDR3 contains 14 residues. The V gene's germline CDR1 is MNHEY and CDR2 SMNVEV (reference sequence). CDR3 sequence reads: CASSQSSFRVGYTF. CDR3 DNA: TGTGCCAGCAGCCAATCCTCTTTTCGGGTTGGCTACACCTTC.

This clonotype was seen many times. The gene calls are TRBV20-1 and TRBJ1-5, with 8 bases matching TRBD1. This CDR3 comprises 14 residues. CDR1 is DFQATT and CDR2 is SNEGSKA in the germline V gene (reference sequence). J gave up 1 base and V 2 bases, and 1 base lay outside the gene matches. CDR3 residues: CSARQGASNQPQHF. In nucleotides, the CDR3 is TGCAGTGCTAGACAGGGGGCAAGCAATCAGCCCCAGCATTTT.

The table lists this clonotype with a few counts. The CDR3 nucleotides read TGCAGTGCTCCTTACGTTAGCGGGAGCTACGAGCAGTACTTC. Translating it yields CSAPYVSGSYEQYF. The V call is TRBV20-1, the J call TRBJ2-7; 9 bases align to TRBD2. The CDR3 covers 14 residues. Trimming cost V 5 bases and J 3 bases; bases outside gene matches: 8. Germline loops: CDR1 DFQATT, CDR2 SNEGSKA (reference sequence).

The chain joins TRBV20-1 to TRBJ1-1, with D possibly being TRBD1 (6 bases). V lost 0 bases and J lost 5, with 13 bases in between. Germline V gene sequence: CDR1 DFQATT, CDR2 SNEGSKA (reference sequence). This CDR3 has 14 residues. This chain's CDR3 is CSARDENRVTEAFF. The DNA for the CDR3 is TGCAGTGCTAGAGACGAAAACAGGGTTACTGAAGCTTTCTTT.

About this clonotype itself: Because the CDR3's place on the DNA is in doubt, the DNA is left out and the CDR3 is given as listed by TCRdb. The chain joins TRBV12-3 or TRBV12-4 to TRBJ2-3. The CDR3 region is 14 residues in length, termini included. Here the CDR3 reads CASSFGAGTDAQYF.

Only a few counts were recorded for this clonotype. This chain joins TRBV9 and TRBJ2-3; TRBD2 matches at 10 bases. This CDR3 region has 20 residues. V was clipped by 3 bases and J by 4 bases; unmatched bases: 20. From germline, CDR1 is SGDLS and CDR2 YYNGEE. The CDR3 loop is CASSDRDSDPLAGAPDTQYF. The CDR3 coding sequence is TGTGCCAGCAGCGACCGGGACAGCGATCCTCTAGCGGGAGCCCCAGATACGCAGTATTTT.

There are a few counts of this clonotype. The chain links TRBV2 to TRBJ2-3; maybe TRBD2 (5 bases). The CDR3 totals 13 residues. Trimming removed 6 bases at V and 3 bases at J, with 10 bases between. Per germline, CDR1 SNHLY and CDR2 FYNNEI. CDR3 nucleotides: TGTGCCAGCAGGTGGGAGAAGACAGATACGCAGTATTTT. Translated, it gives CASRWEKTDTQYF. The full variable domain, with the rest looked up from reference TRBV2 and TRBJ2-3, is EPEVTQTPSHQVTQMGQEVILRCVPISNHLYFYWYRQILGQKVEFLVSFYNNEISEKSEIFDDQFSVERPDGSNFTLKIRSTKLEDSAMYFCASRWEKTDTQYFGPGTRLTVL.

To note about this clonotype: At one of its ends the junction is not consistent with the germline gene, which may arise from a read error. CDR3 residues: CASSGIGTSGRASTDTQYF. DNA for the CDR3: TGTGCCAGCAGTGGTATTGGGACTAGCGGGAGGGCTAGCACAGATACGCAATATTTT. The chain links TRBV12-3 or TRBV12-4 to TRBJ2-3; TRBD2 aligns across 16 bases. This CDR3 comprises 19 residues.

This rearrangement joins TRBV12-5 to TRBJ1-2; D gene unclear. Germline-derived CDR1 and CDR2 are LGHNT and FRNRAP. V was shortened by 0 bases and J by 0 bases, with 11 bases between the two germline ends. The CDR3 has 16 amino acids. The CDR3 DNA sequence: TGTGCTAGTGGTTTGGTACCGAGGGCAGCTAACTATGGCTACACCTTC. It codes for CASGLVPRAANYGYTF.

J is TRBJ2-3 and V is TRBV12-3 or TRBV12-4, with 9 bases lining up with TRBD1. The CDR3 has 16 residues. The V and J ends lost 5 bases and 0 bases, in that order; junction bases with no gene match: 6. CDR3 sequence (DNA): TGTGCCAGCAGTCCTTGGACAGGGGCTAGCACAGATACGCAGTATTTT. Amino acid sequence: CASSPWTGASTDTQYF.

The sample holds a few counts of this clonotype. The genes are TRBV5-1 and TRBJ1-1, with D possibly matching TRBD1 (5 bases). Germline-derived CDR1 and CDR2 are SGHRS and YFSETQ. This CDR3 spans 13 amino acids. Trimming stripped 3 bases from V and 6 bases from J, with 12 bases between. This chain's CDR3 is CASSWGSAAEAFF. CDR3 nucleotide sequence: TGCGCCAGCAGCTGGGGGAGTGCGGCTGAAGCTTTCTTT.

The rearrangement uses TRBV20-1 and TRBJ2-1; 8 positions match TRBD2. The V segment lost 5 bases and the J segment 1 base; nucleotides outside the gene matches: 7. The CDR3 covers 15 residues. CDR1 and CDR2 from the germline V gene are DFQATT and SNEGSKA (reference sequence). The CDR3 spells CSAPPAGGSYNEQFF. In nucleotides, the CDR3 is TGCAGTGCTCCCCCTGCGGGAGGATCCTACAATGAGCAGTTCTTC.